The TCR beta chain described here comes from a study of response to subunit inactivated influenza vaccine. Points from the study as a whole: Researchers suggested that each seasonal influenza vaccination recruits few new T cells.

Remarks on this clonotype: Its target is unknown.

Germline CDR1 reads SEHNR; CDR2 reads FQNEAQ (reference sequence). V lost 5 bases, J lost 5 bases, and 18 bases lay in between. The CDR3 runs to 16 residues. In TCRdb, the RT-PCR reads were re-called with MiXCR into one record per CDR3 protein. In the table there are about 520,000 distinct CDR3 sequences, approximately 9.9% of which are singletons. This clonotype originated in a man aged 45-65 years who received an inactivated influenza vaccine. The J gene is TRBJ2-2, the V gene TRBV7-9; D perhaps matches TRBD2 (7 bases). Sequencing was performed on PBMCs from blood, taken 40 to 50 days after vaccination. The CDR3 DNA is TGTGCCAGCAGCGAAGGGGTTCGGGGGGCAACCGGGGAGCTGTTTTTT. Amino acid sequence: CASSEGVRGATGELFF.